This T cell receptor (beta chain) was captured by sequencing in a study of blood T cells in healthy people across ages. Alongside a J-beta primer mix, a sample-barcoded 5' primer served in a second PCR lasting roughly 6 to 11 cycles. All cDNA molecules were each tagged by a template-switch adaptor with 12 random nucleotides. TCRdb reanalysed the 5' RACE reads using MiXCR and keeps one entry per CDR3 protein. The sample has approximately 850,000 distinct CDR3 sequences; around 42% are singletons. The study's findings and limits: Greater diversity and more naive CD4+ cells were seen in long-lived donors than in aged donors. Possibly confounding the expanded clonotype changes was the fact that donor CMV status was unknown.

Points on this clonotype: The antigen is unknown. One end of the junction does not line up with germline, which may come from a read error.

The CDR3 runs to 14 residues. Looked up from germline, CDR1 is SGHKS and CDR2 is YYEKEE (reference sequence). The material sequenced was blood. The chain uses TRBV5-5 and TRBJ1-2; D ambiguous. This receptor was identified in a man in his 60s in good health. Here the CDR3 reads CASSANLGNYGYTF. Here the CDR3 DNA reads TGTGCCAGCAGCGCTAACCTGGGGAACTATGGCTACACTTTC.